This TCR beta chain was found in a study of shared clonotypes between healthy human individuals. General study results and limits: Sequencing depth was a factor that was expected to affect clonotype sharing among donors. In contrast to clonotypes shared by all four donors, non-shared clonotypes had lower generation probabilities.

Trimming shortened V by 4 bases and J by 2 bases, and 10 bases separated the two germline ends. The CDR3 length is 15 residues. Germline V lookup: CDR1 SGHNT, CDR2 YYREEE (reference sequence). For every subset, genomic DNA was evenly distributed across several immunoSEQ plates. The repertoire was sequenced with immunoSEQ multiplex PCR; TCRdb's copy has only in-frame clones and lacks some. This table holds a few million clones, around 90% found once. About this clone: Its antigen is unidentified.

The rearrangement uses TRBV5-4 and TRBJ2-6; TRBD2 is a possible D gene (6 bases). The sample taken for sequencing was naive CD4+ T cells from PBMCs. The subset: CD45RA+ positively selected. The TCR originated in a man aged 18 to 30 in good health. Some clones in this sample may be carry-over from other donors' samples. Here the CDR3 reads CASSQGGTGANVLTF. The CDR3 region has the DNA TGTGCCAGCAGCCAGGGAGGAACTGGGGCCAACGTCCTGACTTTC.